A single sample is the source of the 25 T cell receptor beta chains below, sequenced in a study of T-cell memory formation after mild COVID-19 (TCRdb year 2021). The library was obtained by 5' RACE. The instrument was an Illumina NovaSeq 6000. TCRdb took the public reads, trimmed them with fastp at Q25, ran MiXCR for clone calling and kept in-frame beta chains. CDR3 protein sequences are deduplicated, and each keeps its most common genes and DNA. Counted in this sample were roughly 510,000 distinct CDR3 sequences; 15% to 20% of them appeared once. The top ten hold roughly 7.7% of the sample. The specimen sequenced was PBMCs or a T cell subset sorted from them (not recorded which). Source of these receptors: an adult woman who had mild COVID-19 (a few samples of this study predate the infection). The sample titles of this study are shuffled in the database, so cell type and time point are left out; the donor was told from shared clones.

The chain joins TRBV20-1 to TRBJ1-5; the D gene is possibly TRBD1 (6 bases). The CDR3 runs 15 residues. CDR1 is DFQATT, CDR2 SNEGSKA, per germline (reference sequence). V was trimmed by 4 bases and J by 0 bases, leaving 13 bases between them. CDR3 sequence reads: CSAIRTDNSNQPQHF. The CDR3 coding sequence is TGCAGTGCTATTCGGACAGATAATAGCAATCAGCCCCAGCATTTT.

This clonotype is a singleton in its sample. This sequence joins TRBV6-6 and TRBJ1-2; 8 bases match TRBD1. Germline CDR1 and CDR2: MNHNY and SVGAGI (reference sequence). J lost 6 bases, V lost 2 bases, and 8 bases had no gene match. The CDR3 length is 15 residues. CDR3 DNA: TGTGCCAGCAGTTACCGACAGGGGAGGGTGGATGGCTACACCTTC. This translates into CASSYRQGRVDGYTF.

This clonotype was picked up many times. The V and J genes are TRBV15 and TRBJ2-7; tentative D call: TRBD1 (6 bases). V lost 4 bases and J lost 4, with 14 bases in between. Germline CDR1 and CDR2: LNHNV and YYDKDF (reference sequence). The CDR3 totals 14 residues. The DNA of the CDR3 is TGTGCCACCAGCATAGAGACAGGCCCGTACGAGCAGTACTTC. Amino acids: CATSIETGPYEQYF. Full variable domain (rest looked up from reference TRBV15 and TRBJ2-7): DAMVIQNPRYQVTQFGKPVTLSCSQTLNHNVMYWYQQKSSQAPKLLFHYYDKDFNNEADTPDNFQSRRPNTSFCFLDIRSPGLGDTAMYLCATSIETGPYEQYFGPGTRLTVT.

The chain links TRBV7-9 to TRBJ1-1, with TRBD1 matching over 8 bases. CDR3 length equals 14 residues. V was pared by 5 bases and J by 4 bases, with 6 bases of the junction left unmatched. Germline CDR1 and CDR2: SEHNR and FQNEAQ (reference sequence). This chain's CDR3 is CASSHRQGTTEAFF. Written as DNA, the CDR3 is TGTGCCAGCAGCCACAGACAGGGGACCACTGAAGCTTTCTTT.

There are a few counts of this clonotype. The V and J genes are TRBV24-1 and TRBJ2-5, with D possibly TRBD2 on 6 matching bases. V lost 0 bases, J lost 0 bases, and 7 bases lay in between. CDR1 and CDR2 (germline): KGHDR, SFDVKD. The CDR3 is made up of 15 amino acids. CDR3 region: CATSDLAGYQETQYF. Written as DNA, the CDR3 is TGTGCCACCAGTGATTTGGCGGGATACCAAGAGACCCAGTACTTC.

This clonotype has a count of ten or more. The chain uses TRBV6-2 or TRBV6-3 and TRBJ1-5; 8 bases fit TRBD1. J was trimmed by 2 bases and V by 3 bases; bases with no gene match: 9. The V gene's germline CDR1 is MNHEY and CDR2 SVGEGT. The length of the CDR3 is 17 residues. CDR3 DNA sequence: TGTGCCAGCAGTTATCGGGCAGGGGGCATGGGCAATCAGCCCCAGCATTTT. This encodes CASSYRAGGMGNQPQHF.

The rearrangement uses TRBV20-1 and TRBJ2-7; tentative D call: TRBD1 (6 bases). The CDR3 loop spans 15 amino acids. V was trimmed by 3 bases and J by 6 bases, leaving 21 bases between them. CDR1 and CDR2 from the germline V gene are DFQATT and SNEGSKA (reference sequence). This CDR3 reads CSASPLTGGLGEQYF. The CDR3 nucleotides are TGCAGTGCTAGTCCGTTGACAGGCGGGCTAGGCGAGCAGTACTTC.

This clonotype showed up many times. This rearrangement joins TRBV12-3 or TRBV12-4 to TRBJ2-1; 7 bases map to TRBD1. After removal of 5 bases from V and 1 base from J, the junction contained 5 bases not matched to a gene. CDR3 length: 15 residues. The CDR3 sequence: CASSPTGWSYNEQFF. The CDR3 DNA follows: TGTGCCAGCAGTCCGACAGGGTGGTCCTACAATGAGCAGTTCTTC.

The chain employs TRBV12-3 or TRBV12-4 and TRBJ2-2; D possibly matches TRBD1 or TRBD2 (6 bases each). CDR3 length: 18 residues. The V end was cut by 4 bases, the J end by 3 bases, with 21 bases between. CDR3 bases: TGTGCCAGCAGTTCCCCGTTTGGGGGGCTGTCGGACACCGGGGAGCTGTTTTTT. The encoded protein is CASSSPFGGLSDTGELFF.

This clonotype was detected a few times. The rearrangement links TRBV18 to TRBJ1-1; no clear D. The CDR3 sequence is 14 residues long. Per the germline V gene, CDR1 is KGHSH and CDR2 is LQKENI. V was trimmed by 1 base and J by 0 bases, leaving 6 bases between them. CDR3 DNA: TGTGCCAGCTCACCACGAGAGATGAACACTGAAGCTTTCTTT. It specifies CASSPREMNTEAFF.

The chain employs TRBV9 and TRBJ2-1; the D is unclear. CDR1 and CDR2 (germline): SGDLS, YYNGEE. Trimming shortened V by 0 bases and J by 1 base, and 14 bases separated the two germline ends. The CDR3 has 17 residues. The CDR3, as DNA: TGTGCCAGCAGCGTAGGGTTGGAAGTTTCTTCCTACAATGAGCAGTTCTTC. Translation gives CASSVGLEVSSYNEQFF.

CDR3 nucleotide sequence: TGTGCCAGCAGCCGGCCAGGGAGCGGCTACACCTTC. Translation gives CASSRPGSGYTF. The chain carries TRBV3-1 and TRBJ1-2; D perhaps matches TRBD1 (5 bases). This CDR3 spans 12 amino acids. Germline V CDR1 and CDR2: LGHDT, YNNKEL (reference sequence). Trimming removed 4 bases from V and 8 bases from J, with 11 bases in between.

This sequence joins TRBV10-3 and TRBJ2-1, with 8 bases identical to TRBD2. CDR1 and CDR2 from the germline V gene are ENHRY and SYGVKD. Trimming removed 7 bases from V and 7 bases from J; junction bases left unmatched: 6. The CDR3 totals 13 residues. The DNA for the CDR3 is TGTGCCATCAACCCGGGAGGGCCGAATGAGCAGTTCTTC. It encodes CAINPGGPNEQFF.

J is TRBJ2-7 and V is TRBV7-2; D is unresolved. Germline values: CDR1 SGHTA, CDR2 FQGNSA. V lost 3 bases to trimming and J lost 1 base, with 7 bases between them. The CDR3 has 13 residues. As DNA, the CDR3 is TGTGCCAGCAGCTTGCTGGGATCCTACGAGCAGTACTTC. Protein sequence: CASSLLGSYEQYF.

The J gene is TRBJ2-1, the V gene TRBV15; 7 bases are shared with TRBD1. V lost 3 bases, J lost 7 bases, and 6 bases stayed unmatched. The germline V gene encodes CDR1 LNHNV and CDR2 YYDKDF (reference sequence). This CDR3 is 14 amino acids long. The CDR3 DNA is TGTGCCACCAGCAGTAGACAGGGCCGGAATGAGCAGTTCTTC. Its translation: CATSSRQGRNEQFF.

This chain uses TRBV2 with TRBJ1-1; D might be TRBD1 (6 bases). The V gene's germline CDR1 is SNHLY and CDR2 FYNNEI. V was clipped by 4 bases and J by 6 bases, with 15 bases between them. The CDR3 is 14 residues long. As DNA, the CDR3 is TGTGCCAGCAGTGCCCGCAGGGACAACGCTGAAGCTTTCTTT. Translation gives CASSARRDNAEAFF.

Details on this clonotype: One junction end disagrees with the germline gene, perhaps due to a read error. This chain links TRBV12-3 or TRBV12-4 with TRBJ2-1; weak D call: TRBD1 (6 bases). CDR3 length: 15 residues. CDR3 amino acids: CASGSATGETNEKFF. CDR3 bases: TGTGCCAGCGGTTCGGCGACAGGAGAAACCAATGAGAAGTTCTTC.

The chain is built from TRBV30 and TRBJ1-5; maybe TRBD1 (5 bases). Trimming removed 3 bases at V and 3 bases at J, with 15 bases between. The CDR3 contains 15 residues. Germline V lookup: CDR1 GTSNPN, CDR2 SVGIG (reference sequence). CDR3 amino acids: CAWSYRGSLNQPQHF. The CDR3 bases are TGTGCCTGGAGCTATAGGGGCAGCCTCAATCAGCCCCAGCATTTT. The whole variable domain, remainder taken from reference TRBV30 and TRBJ1-5, is SQTIHQWPATLVQPVGSPLSLECTVEGTSNPNLYWYRQAAGRGLQLLFYSVGIGQISSEVPQNLSASRPQDRQFILSSKKLLLSDSGFYLCAWSYRGSLNQPQHFGDGTRLSIL.

This chain uses TRBV5-5 with TRBJ1-5; TRBD1 aligns across 7 bases. The CDR3 runs to 17 residues. After removal of 4 bases from V and 1 base from J, the junction contained 11 bases not matched to a gene. Germline V gene sequence: CDR1 SGHKS, CDR2 YYEKEE (reference sequence). CDR3 sequence: CASSTTGTEISNQPQHF. CDR3 coding DNA: TGTGCCAGCAGCACCACCGGGACAGAGATAAGCAATCAGCCCCAGCATTTT.

Points on this clonotype: A much larger clone is a single base away; this may be a read error. This chain uses TRBV6-6 with TRBJ1-2; the match to TRBD1 covers 10 bases. CDR3 length: 17 amino acids. In germline, CDR1 is MNHNY, CDR2 SVGAGI (reference sequence). The CDR3 DNA reads TGTGCCAGCATTTACGGGGGACAGGGGCGAGGTATCGACGGCTACACCTTC. As protein: CASIYGGQGRGIDGYTF.

There are a few counts of this clonotype. The rearrangement uses TRBV6-1 and TRBJ1-1; D might be TRBD1 (6 bases). The CDR3 has 14 residues. Looked up from germline, CDR1 is MNHNS and CDR2 is SASEGT. V was pared by 6 bases and J by 0 bases, with 11 bases between. The CDR3 DNA is TGTGCCAGCAGGATACAGGGCCTGAACACTGAAGCTTTCTTT. Protein product: CASRIQGLNTEAFF.

This clonotype was recorded a few times. The chain links TRBV6-2 or TRBV6-3 to TRBJ2-4; D is possibly TRBD2 (6 bases). Per the germline V gene, CDR1 is MNHEY and CDR2 is SVGEGT. The CDR3 runs 16 residues. Between the trimmed V and J ends, which lost 5 bases and 7 bases, there was a span of 21 bases. The CDR3 here is CASSRRESSFGNIQYF. The CDR3 nucleotides read TGTGCCAGCAGTCGACGGGAGTCGTCCTTTGGGAACATTCAGTACTTC.

J is TRBJ1-1 and V is TRBV6-2 or TRBV6-3; no clear D gene. Germline CDR1 reads MNHEY; CDR2 reads SVGEGT. Between the trimmed V and J ends, which lost 0 bases and 6 bases, there was a span of 11 bases. This CDR3 has 14 amino acids. CDR3 protein: CASSYSFRVAEAFF. CDR3 nucleotides: TGTGCCAGCAGTTACTCGTTCCGGGTAGCTGAAGCTTTCTTT.

In its sample, this clonotype was seen a few times. This chain uses TRBV20-1 with TRBJ1-1, with 11 bases identical to TRBD1. This CDR3 contains 14 residues. Per the germline V gene, CDR1 is DFQATT and CDR2 is SNEGSKA (reference sequence). After removal of 0 bases from V and 6 bases from J, the junction contained 3 bases not matched to a gene. The DNA of the CDR3 is TGCAGTGCTAGAGAGTTGGGACAGGGGGCTGAAGCTTTCTTT. It yields the protein CSARELGQGAEAFF.

V is TRBV7-2 and J is TRBJ1-4, with a weak D call TRBD1 (5 bases). The CDR3 has 13 residues. Trimming left V 5 bases short and J 7 bases short, with 11 bases between. CDR1 SGHTA and CDR2 FQGNSA come from the germline V gene. CDR3 amino acids: CASSRAGTEKLFF. In nucleotides, the CDR3 is TGTGCCAGCAGCCGGGCAGGGACTGAAAAACTGTTTTTT.